The rows below give T cell receptor beta chains drawn from one sample of a study of T cell repertoires in cytomegalovirus infection. No antigen is known for these receptors. TCRdb processed the reads anew with MiXCR; each CDR3 protein has one entry. The sample records approximately 1,000,000 distinct CDR3 sequences, less than 35% being singletons. The specimen was cultured CD8+ T cells from PBMCs, collected from culture after CMV antigen stimulation. The source of these receptors is a human donor in good health (CMV status not recorded). Some clones in this sample may be carry-over from other donors' samples. Each CDR3 is given with its conserved first and last residue.

V	J	CDR3
TRBV20-1	TRBJ2-3	CSARDRDEDTDTQYF
TRBV11-3	TRBJ2-5	CASSRRGDQETQYF
TRBV20-1	TRBJ2-1	CSAAGAGISYNEQFF
TRBV10-3	TRBJ2-3	CAIRRQTSSTDTQYF
TRBV6-5	TRBJ1-2	CASSYGGHYGYTF
TRBV4-3	TRBJ1-3	CASSQDLQISGNTIYF
TRBV7-9	TRBJ1-3	CASSNGTGAAGNTIYF
TRBV28	TRBJ1-5	CASRFGRAVTSNQPQHF
TRBV12-5	TRBJ2-7	CASGPGADSYEQYF
TRBV7-3	TRBJ2-3	CASSLGRSPSTDTQYF
TRBV7-6	TRBJ2-7	CASSLVRGGGSYEQYF
TRBV7-6	TRBJ1-1	CASSLGGGRTEAFF
TRBV20-1	TRBJ2-1	CSARDRASGSSYNEQFF
TRBV7-2	TRBJ1-6	CASSRFWTGKNSPLHF
TRBV24-1	TRBJ2-3	CATSETGRNTDTQYF
TRBV7-9	TRBJ2-1	CASSVRIYNEQFF
TRBV12-5	TRBJ1-2	CASGTGQGAPYGYTF
TRBV7-8	TRBJ2-3	CASSLEVRYTQYF
TRBV5-8	TRBJ1-2	CASTLPPLRHYGYTF
TRBV6-6	TRBJ2-6	CASSYSGQSSGANVLTF
TRBV6-2/TRBV6-3	TRBJ1-2	CASSYGTVSYGYTF
TRBV28	TRBJ2-7	CASKAGGPANEQYF
TRBV2	TRBJ2-1	CASSENGGAGEQFF
TRBV29-1	TRBJ2-1	CSVEDQAVGQVINNEQFF
TRBV4-1	TRBJ1-2	CASSQALTENYGYTF
TRBV7-2	TRBJ2-7	CASSYSGDYEQYF
TRBV6-1	TRBJ1-1	CASSYGDREGAFF
TRBV7-2	TRBJ1-5	CASSTWTGNQPQHF
TRBV7-9	TRBJ1-5	CASSFGAYSNQPQHF
TRBV6-5	TRBJ2-3	CASKAFLTDTQYF
TRBV4-2	TRBJ1-1	CASSQVFTGYAEAFF
TRBV7-8	TRBJ1-2	CASSYTGTGGYGYTF
TRBV12-3/TRBV12-4	TRBJ2-7	CASSPRSGRLRDEQYF
TRBV7-9	TRBJ2-5	CASRGGGPKETQYF
TRBV5-1	TRBJ2-2	CASSPPTSGGGTGELFF
TRBV11-1	TRBJ2-1	CASRSTGGHYNEQFF
TRBV18	TRBJ1-1	CASRNPYRDRVMNTEAFF
TRBV11-3	TRBJ1-6	CASSPTYQGGDSYNSPLHF
TRBV27	TRBJ1-2	CASSWRTGYGYTF
TRBV7-8	TRBJ1-1	CASSLGWDRETEAFF
TRBV7-9	TRBJ2-5	CASSLSPGPLQETQYF
TRBV12-5	TRBJ2-1	CASGLRPDPFYNEQFF
TRBV12-3/TRBV12-4	TRBJ2-2	CASSFLFRGTGELFF
TRBV6-2/TRBV6-3	TRBJ2-5	CASRSDRVKETQYF
TRBV6-6	TRBJ1-4	CASSFRTGSEKLFF
TRBV24-1	TRBJ2-1	CATSEGTGTAYNEQFF
TRBV7-6	TRBJ2-1	CASRREKGYNEQFF
TRBV19	TRBJ2-3	CASRWTGDPDTQYF
TRBV28	TRBJ1-1	CASSRQGYMNTEAFF
TRBV4-1	TRBJ2-3	CASSQGRREVTDTQYF
TRBV5-1	TRBJ2-2	CASSLMNPRGESNTGELFF
TRBV12-3/TRBV12-4	TRBJ2-7	CASSPVLGSSYEQYF
TRBV10-3	TRBJ2-3	CAISESGATGTDTQYF
TRBV20-1	TRBJ1-2	CSARGGSDGYTF
TRBV7-2	TRBJ1-2	CASSSPGQGQYGYTF
TRBV4-1	TRBJ2-7	CASSPGQGWEQYF
TRBV19	TRBJ1-1	CASSIVSLNTEAFF
TRBV7-2	TRBJ2-6	CASSLGWTPPSGANVLTF